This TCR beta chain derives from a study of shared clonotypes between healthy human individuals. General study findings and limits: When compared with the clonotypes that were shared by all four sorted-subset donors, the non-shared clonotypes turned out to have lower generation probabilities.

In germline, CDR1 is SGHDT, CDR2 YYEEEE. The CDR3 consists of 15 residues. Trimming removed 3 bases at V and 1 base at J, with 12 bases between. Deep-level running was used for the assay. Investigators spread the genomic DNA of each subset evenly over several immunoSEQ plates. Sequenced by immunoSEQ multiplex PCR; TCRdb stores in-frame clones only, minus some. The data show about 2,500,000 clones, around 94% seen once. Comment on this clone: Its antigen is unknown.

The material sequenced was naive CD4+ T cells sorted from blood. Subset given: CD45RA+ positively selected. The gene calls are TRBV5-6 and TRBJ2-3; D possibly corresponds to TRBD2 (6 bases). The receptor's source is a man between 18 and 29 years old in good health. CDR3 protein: CASSWTGGGTDTQYF. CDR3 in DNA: TGTGCCAGCAGCTGGACCGGCGGGGGCACAGATACGCAGTATTTT.